The entry that follows covers one T cell receptor beta chain sequence. Its antigen is currently not known. No qualities accompany the bases; no much larger clone lies one base away. The data are from a study of early stage breast cancer tumors (dated by TCRdb to 2017 to 2019). General notes on the study: Of the approximately 15 invasive breast tumors, around twelve were found to be estrogen receptor-positive, progesterone receptor-positive and HER2-negative. Of the roughly twelve ER+/PR+/HER2- tumors, eight were classified as invasive ductal carcinomas and four as invasive lobular carcinomas. On average, each sample got around 10-fold read coverage. Across all samples, 2,700,000 or so templates representing approximately 1 million unique clonotypes were detected.

From its cysteine to its phenylalanine, the CDR3 spans 15 amino acids. Of all the DNA, just the CDR3 is kept, 45 bases in frame from base 1. V ends up 1 base short and J 6 bases short, with an unmatched junction base count of 8. The germline V gene gives CDR1 as SGHDN and CDR2 as FVKESK. Adjacent normal breast tissue was collected roughly 1.8-4.5 cm away from the tumor, rinsed in PBS and stored in prechilled RNAlater. Because of high lipid content and low cell density, roughly 100-340 mg of normal breast tissue was often needed to obtain sufficient DNA. The study profiled bulk TCR beta-chain repertoires in matched peripheral blood, tumor and adjacent normal breast tissue taken from approximately 15 patients with early-stage breast cancer. The Qiagen AllPrep DNA/RNA Mini kit was used for genomic DNA extraction. Broader findings and caveats from the paper: Repertoires from blood and normal breast were more alike than repertoires from blood and tumor, and in about 85% of the 16 patients, comparing each tissue with blood separated tumor from normal. Tumors showed roughly 2.3-fold higher T cell density and higher clonality than adjacent normal breast tissue. Because the cohort was small, analysis by tumor subtype was not possible. Sequencing bulk genomic DNA from unsorted cells could not capture chain pairing or functional markers like CD4, CD8 and FOXP3. Enriched TCRB sequences shared across patients were mostly commonly generated sequences, unlikely to play an important role in the tumor microenvironment.

Every sample was amplified as two independent genomic DNA replicates, using 0.4 to 0.5 ug for blood and about 1.5 ug for tumor or normal breast. Following the manufacturer's instructions, the ImmunoSeq Intro kit was used to carry out TCRB sequencing on genomic DNA. The multiplex PCR ran for 30 to 40 cycles using proprietary primers and spike-in control sequences for absolute quantification. An 87-bp fragment spanning the CDR3 and flanking V and J genes was sequenced with single-end 150-bp reads. Seven samples, with two replicates for each sample, were multiplexed per lane of an Illumina MiSeq using version 3.0 chemistry. The study's own analysis went as follows. Raw data were processed by the vendor's proprietary pipeline, with both replicates merged into one result per sample. A clonotype was defined as productive rearrangements that share the same V-gene family, CDR3 amino acid sequence and J-gene segment. Clonality was calculated as 1 minus the normalized Shannon entropy (Pielou evenness) of TCRB abundances. T cell density was estimated as total templates divided by the number of input cells, with the number of input cells inferred from the DNA input amount. Recon with default parameters was used to estimate total repertoire diversity and clonality. A clonotype counted as tumor-enriched if its abundance in tumor exceeded 0.1% and was at least 32-fold higher than its abundance in normal breast. As stored in TCRdb, this immuneACCESS dataset retains in-frame rearrangements with V and J assigned. A fraction of the clones does not appear; measured against another copy, unresolved V genes explain less than half of the discrepancy, and the remainder lacks a known reason. V, J and clone size were drawn from that table, and D and trimming were deduced from the DNA. Here the sample has several thousand clones; more than 60% occur a single time. The ten most abundant clones make up about 13% of the sample.

The V and J segments used are TRBV14 and TRBJ1-1; 7 nucleotides in the junction match TRBD1. The clonotype originates from a person between 50 and 60 years old with breast cancer. The sequenced material came from normal breast tissue next to the tumor. The nucleotides are TGTGCCAGCAGCCAAGGACACGGAGGGGGCGCTGAAGCTTTCTTT. Translated, this is CASSQGHGGGAEAFF. The variable domain in full, with residues beyond the CDR3 obtained from the reference TRBV14 and TRBJ1-1 genes, is EAGVTQFPSHSVIEKGQTVTLRCDPISGHDNLYWYRRVMGKEIKFLLHFVKESKQDESGMPNNRFLAERTGGTYSTLKVQPAELEDSGVYFCASSQGHGGGAEAFFGQGTRLTVV.